This T cell receptor (beta chain) was profiled in a study of beta chain features in type 1 diabetes. Per the germline V gene, CDR1 is SGHAT and CDR2 is FQNNGV. V lost 3 bases and J 1 base, leaving 9 bases between the germline ends. The CDR3 runs to 14 residues. Study findings and constraints: Researchers caution that PCR might favor shorter templates, equally among patients and controls. TCRB CDR3s from Type 1 diabetes patients were moderately but significantly shorter in all four CD4+ subsets. The naive, central memory and Treg TCRB repertoires looked more alike in patients than they did in healthy donors.

Reverse transcribing all isolated RNA meant expressed TCRB transcripts were sequenced. TCRdb's copy holds only in-frame clones and misses some; the assay was immunoSEQ multiplex PCR. The sample carries hundreds of thousands of clones, roughly 13% recorded once. Donors underwent one heparinised blood draw, about 110 mL on average. Via the markers CD45RO/CCR7/CD25/CD127/CD95/CD27, stem cell-like memory, regulatory, central memory and naive CD4+ cells were sorted. Comments on this clone: Its antigen is not identified. This specimen includes other DNA sequences encoding the same CDR3.

Sample: naive CD4+ T cells from blood. The V call is TRBV11-2, the J call TRBJ1-1; D gene unclear. The clonotype originates from a man aged 18 to 29 with type 1 diabetes. In nucleotides, the CDR3 is TGTGCCAGCAGCTTGGTCGCAGGGAACACTGAAGCTTTCTTT. Translation: CASSLVAGNTEAFF.